These 4 T cell receptor beta chains were all obtained from the same sample, sequenced in a study of T cell responses to AZD1222 COVID-19 vaccine. The repertoire was sequenced with immunoSEQ multiplex PCR; TCRdb's copy has only in-frame clones and lacks some. The profile shows about 86,000 clones, 70% to 90% of them singletons. Sequenced here: peripheral blood, sampled 28 days after the second AZD1222 dose. These receptors were obtained from an adult who received the AZD1222 COVID-19 vaccine.

The chain recombines TRBV10-3 with TRBJ2-5; D gene unclear. Germline V gene data show CDR1 as ENHRY and CDR2 as SYGVKD. CDR3 length: 12 residues. Trimming pared 6 bases from V and 1 base from J, leaving 6 bases between. The CDR3 reads CAIRNSQETQYF. CDR3 bases: TGTGCCATCAGAAACAGCCAAGAGACCCAGTACTTC.

In DNA form, the CDR3 reads TGTGCCAGCAGTCCTAGAATTTGGACAGGCCCCAAGGGAAAACTGTTTTTT. Its translation: CASSPRIWTGPKGKLFF. The chain links TRBV28 to TRBJ1-4, with 7 bases matching TRBD1. The CDR3 has 17 residues. V dropped 5 bases and J dropped 10; count of bases not matched to a gene: 19. CDR1 and CDR2 from the germline V gene are MDHEN and SYDVKM.

The V gene is TRBV6-5, the J gene TRBJ2-2; 7 positions match TRBD1. Losses at the gene ends were 4 bases for V and 1 base for J; bases not matched to a gene: 3. The CDR3 extends over 15 amino acids. Germline assignment: CDR1 MNHEY and CDR2 SVGAGI. CDR3 protein: CASSLGGLNTGELFF. The CDR3, as DNA: TGTGCCAGCAGTTTAGGGGGCCTGAACACCGGGGAGCTGTTTTTT.

The CDR3 DNA follows: TGTGCCTGCTCGACCGGGGGCAGGGGGCCCTACCAAGAGACCCAGTACTTC. Protein sequence: CACSTGGRGPYQETQYF. The chain couples TRBV25-1 to TRBJ2-5; TRBD1 agrees at 8 bases. With V trimmed by 11 bases and J by 0 bases, 17 bases remained unmatched. Germline V lookup: CDR1 MGHDK, CDR2 SYGVNS. The CDR3 covers 17 residues.